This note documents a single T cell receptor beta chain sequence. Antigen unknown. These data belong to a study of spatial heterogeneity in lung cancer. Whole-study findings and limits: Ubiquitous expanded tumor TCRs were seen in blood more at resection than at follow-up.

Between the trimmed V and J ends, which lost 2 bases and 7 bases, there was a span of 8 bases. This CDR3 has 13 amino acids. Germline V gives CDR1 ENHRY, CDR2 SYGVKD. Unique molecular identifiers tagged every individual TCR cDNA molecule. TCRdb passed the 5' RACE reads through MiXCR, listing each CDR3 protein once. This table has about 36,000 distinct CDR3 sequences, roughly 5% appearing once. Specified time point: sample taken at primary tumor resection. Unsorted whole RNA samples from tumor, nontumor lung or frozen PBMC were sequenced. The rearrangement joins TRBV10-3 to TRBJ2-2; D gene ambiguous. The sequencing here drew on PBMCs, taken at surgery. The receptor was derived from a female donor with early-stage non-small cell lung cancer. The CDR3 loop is CAISEGKGGELFF. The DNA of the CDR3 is TGTGCCATCAGTGAGGGGAAGGGCGGGGAGCTGTTTTTT.